These 24 T cell receptor beta chains originate from one sample sequenced in a study of beta chain features in type 1 diabetes (dated by TCRdb to the late 2010s). Library generation was performed with the immunoSEQ multiplex PCR assay. All of the isolated RNA was reverse transcribed with the High Capacity cDNA Reverse Transcription Kit, so expressed TCRB transcripts were sequenced. Not all clones reach the TCRdb copy of this immuneACCESS table, which keeps in-frame sequences only. Checked studies attribute under half of the gap to unresolved V genes and leave the rest unexplained. Here the sample has around 500,000 clones; approximately 31% occur a single time. 0.05% to 0.07% of the sample is held by the ten biggest clonotypes. The material sequenced was naive CD4+ T cells from blood. The sample's cell subset or site label, decoded: true naive CD4+ T cells. These TCRs come from a man aged 18 to 29 in good health.

The chain employs TRBV4-2 and TRBJ2-1; D not resolved. Germline CDR1 is LGHNA and CDR2 is YNFKEQ. The V and J ends lost 1 base and 5 bases respectively, with 12 bases between them. The CDR3 has 15 amino acids. The DNA for the CDR3 is TGTGCCAGCAGCCAAGTTCTTGGTAGAAACAATGAGCAGTTCTTC. Residues: CASSQVLGRNNEQFF.

This chain uses TRBV5-4 with TRBJ2-1; 11 positions match TRBD2. There are 17 residues in the CDR3. Germline assignment: CDR1 SGHNT and CDR2 YYREEE (reference sequence). The junction had 7 bases not matched to a gene; V was cut back by 4 bases and J by 1 base. The CDR3 bases are TGTGCCAGCAGCCCGGGACTAGCGGACTCATCCTACAATGAGCAGTTCTTC. Encoded protein: CASSPGLADSSYNEQFF.

A single count supports this clone. This chain connects TRBV5-1 to TRBJ2-2; the match to TRBD1 covers 11 bases. The germline gives CDR1 SGHRS, CDR2 YFSETQ. V shed 5 bases and J 7 bases; nucleotides not matched to a gene: 7. The CDR3 loop spans 15 amino acids. CDR3 sequence reads: CASSSGTGGIGELFF. CDR3 coding DNA: TGCGCCAGCAGTTCCGGGACAGGGGGAATCGGGGAGCTGTTTTTT.

This clone was counted only a few times. The chain carries TRBV30 and TRBJ1-2; a possible D gene is TRBD1 (6 bases). Between the trimmed V and J ends, which lost 3 bases and 0 bases, there was a span of 11 bases. The CDR3 runs to 14 residues. Per germline, CDR1 GTSNPN and CDR2 SVGIG (reference sequence). The CDR3 nucleotides read TGTGCCTGGAGCCCGGACAGATCTAACTATGGCTACACCTTC. It encodes CAWSPDRSNYGYTF.

This rearrangement joins TRBV30 to TRBJ2-3; 10 bases are a match to TRBD2. Germline values: CDR1 GTSNPN, CDR2 SVGIG (reference sequence). The length of the CDR3 is 17 residues. V lost 4 bases and J lost 3; bases outside the gene matches: 13. CDR3 nucleotide sequence: TGTGCCTGGACCCTACCTGGACTAGCGGAACCTACAGATACGCAGTATTTT. Encoded protein: CAWTLPGLAEPTDTQYF.

The V gene is TRBV5-1, the J gene TRBJ2-1; D tentatively reads TRBD1 or TRBD2 (5 bases each). This CDR3 has 15 residues. Germline loops: CDR1 SGHRS, CDR2 YFSETQ. V was pared by 1 base and J by 6 bases, with 14 bases between. CDR3 sequence: CASSLRASGTNEQFF. The CDR3 region has the DNA TGCGCCAGCAGCTTGCGGGCTAGTGGGACCAATGAGCAGTTCTTC.

The chain uses TRBV28 and TRBJ2-4, with a possible D match to TRBD1 (5 bases). Germline CDR1 MDHEN, CDR2 SYDVKM. The CDR3 spans 17 residues. V was shortened by 1 base and J by 3 bases, with 16 bases between the two germline ends. The CDR3 here is CASSLSSAGWSKNIQYF. The CDR3 region has the DNA TGTGCCAGCAGTTTATCGTCGGCAGGGTGGAGCAAAAACATTCAGTACTTC.

The gene calls are TRBV29-1 and TRBJ1-2; tentative D call: TRBD1 (6 bases). Trimming shortened V by 4 bases and J by 12 bases, and 18 bases separated the two germline ends. The CDR3 has 12 residues. Germline CDR1 and CDR2: SQVTM and ANQGSEA. The CDR3 nucleotides are TGCAGCGTTGTTGCCGGGGGCAAAGGAAACACCTTC. As protein: CSVVAGGKGNTF.

The V and J genes are TRBV7-2 and TRBJ2-7; possible D gene TRBD1, 5 bases. Germline V gene data show CDR1 as SGHTA and CDR2 as FQGNSA. CDR3 size: 14 residues. V dropped 7 bases and J dropped 6 bases, with 19 bases sitting between them. CDR3 sequence (DNA): TGTGCCAGCAATCAAGGGCAGGGTTACGCCGAGCAGTACTTC. Translating it yields CASNQGQGYAEQYF.

This clone has a handful of counts. The chain joins TRBV6-5 to TRBJ2-7, with 10 bases aligning to TRBD2. The CDR3 is 14 residues long. After removal of 6 bases from V and 7 bases from J, the junction contained 9 bases not matched to a gene. Germline V gene data show CDR1 as MNHEY and CDR2 as SVGAGI. CDR3 sequence (DNA): TGTGCCAGCAGCCGCCTAGCGGGAGCGGATGAGCAGTACTTC. This encodes CASSRLAGADEQYF.

V usage is TRBV5-1 and J usage is TRBJ2-5, with TRBD2 identical over 9 bases. Germline V gene lookup returns CDR1 SGHRS and CDR2 YFSETQ. V shed 1 base, J shed 0 bases, and the junction held 4 bases outside the gene matches. CDR3 size: 16 residues. The CDR3 loop is CASSLSGRLYQETQYF. CDR3 bases: TGCGCCAGCAGCTTGAGCGGGAGGCTCTACCAAGAGACCCAGTACTTC.

This clone showed up just a few times. J is TRBJ2-3 and V is TRBV30; maybe TRBD1 (6 bases). This CDR3 contains 14 residues. The germline gives CDR1 GTSNPN, CDR2 SVGIG (reference sequence). V lost 3 bases and J lost 9, with 19 bases in between. The CDR3 loop reads CAWSAKEMRGTQYF. Here the CDR3 DNA reads TGTGCCTGGAGCGCGAAGGAGATGAGGGGGACGCAGTATTTT.

The chain joins TRBV7-2 to TRBJ2-1; the D gene is possibly TRBD2 (5 bases). Germline CDR1 is SGHTA and CDR2 is FQGNSA. V dropped 5 bases and J dropped 7 bases, with 12 bases sitting between them. This CDR3 is built from 13 residues. The CDR3 reads CASSPSSLNEQFF. CDR3 in DNA: TGTGCCAGCAGCCCGTCTAGCTTGAATGAGCAGTTCTTC.

V is TRBV25-1 and J is TRBJ2-7, with a weak D call TRBD2 (6 bases). Germline V gene sequence: CDR1 MGHDK, CDR2 SYGVNS. Trimming cost V 3 bases and J 5 bases, with 11 bases left between them. This CDR3 comprises 13 residues. The CDR3 region has the DNA TGTGCCAGCAGTGAGGGCTGGGAGGACGAGCAGTACTTC. It specifies CASSEGWEDEQYF.

The chain has TRBV29-1 and TRBJ1-2; tentatively, D is TRBD1 (5 bases). Trimming took off 3 bases at V and 6 bases at J, with 14 bases between the two ends. The CDR3 spans 13 residues. The germline gives CDR1 SQVTM, CDR2 ANQGSEA. CDR3 region: CSVEGGAGDGYTF. The CDR3, as DNA: TGCAGCGTTGAGGGTGGGGCTGGGGATGGCTACACCTTC.

This clone was observed a handful of times. The rearrangement uses TRBV5-4 and TRBJ2-4, with TRBD2 identical over 11 bases. The CDR3 consists of 16 residues. The V gene's germline CDR1 is SGHNT and CDR2 YYREEE (reference sequence). V was clipped by 5 bases and J by 9 bases; unmatched bases: 13. The CDR3 DNA reads as TGTGCCAGCAGTTTAGATAGCGGGAGGGCCACTGGCATTCAGTACTTC. Translated: CASSLDSGRATGIQYF.

The chain links TRBV7-2 to TRBJ2-5; D possibly uses TRBD1 or TRBD2 (5 bases each). The germline V and J ends were trimmed by 5 bases and 5 bases, with 18 bases remaining between them. Germline CDR1 SGHTA, CDR2 FQGNSA. CDR3 length: 15 residues. CDR3: CASSPATRGAETQYF. CDR3 DNA sequence: TGTGCCAGCAGCCCTGCGACACGAGGGGCTGAGACCCAGTACTTC.

In its sample, this clone was seen a few times. V and J are TRBV29-1 and TRBJ2-1; 7 bases match TRBD2. Germline V CDR1 and CDR2: SQVTM, ANQGSEA. The V and J ends lost 3 bases and 5 bases, in that order; junction bases with no gene match: 7. The CDR3 is made up of 14 amino acids. The DNA for the CDR3 is TGCAGCGTTGACGTTTACGGGGGGAACAATGAGCAGTTCTTC. Translated: CSVDVYGGNNEQFF.

The V and J genes are TRBV4-2 and TRBJ2-6; no definite D call. The CDR3 has 19 amino acids. Trimming removed 0 bases at V and 0 bases at J, with 15 bases between. CDR1 LGHNA and CDR2 YNFKEQ come from the germline V gene. This CDR3 is CASSQDRSQPPSGANVLTF. CDR3 DNA: TGTGCCAGCAGCCAAGATAGGTCACAGCCTCCCTCTGGGGCCAACGTCCTGACTTTC.

J is TRBJ2-1 and V is TRBV7-2; TRBD1 agrees at 7 bases. The CDR3 totals 15 residues. V lost 0 bases and J lost 7; bases outside the gene matches: 6. The germline V gene encodes CDR1 SGHTA and CDR2 FQGNSA. CDR3 nucleotide sequence: TGTGCCAGCAGCTTAGCCTGGGGACAGAAGAATGAGCAGTTCTTC. Translated, it gives CASSLAWGQKNEQFF.

This clone has more than one count but fewer than ten. The chain carries TRBV7-2 and TRBJ2-1, with 7 bases fitting TRBD2. The CDR3 extends over 14 amino acids. The germline V gene encodes CDR1 SGHTA and CDR2 FQGNSA. The junction had 8 bases not matched to a gene; V was cut back by 2 bases and J by 10 bases. The CDR3 nucleotides read TGTGCCAGCAGCTTATTGGCGGGAGCTGCCGAGCAGTTCTTC. This translates into CASSLLAGAAEQFF.

This clone has only a few counts. This sequence joins TRBV4-3 and TRBJ2-3; possibly TRBD2 for D (5 bases). The V end was cut by 3 bases, the J end by 0 bases, with 7 bases between. The CDR3 spans 14 residues. Germline loops: CDR1 LGHNA, CDR2 YSLEER. The CDR3 here is CASSQRRSTDTQYF. The CDR3 DNA is TGCGCCAGCAGCCAGCGGAGGAGCACAGATACGCAGTATTTT.

This chain joins TRBV5-1 and TRBJ2-3; TRBD2 matches 8 bases. The CDR3 runs to 16 residues. V shed 3 bases, J shed 0 bases, and the junction held 6 bases outside the gene matches. CDR1 SGHRS and CDR2 YFSETQ come from the germline V gene. In nucleotides, the CDR3 is TGCGCCAGCAGCTGGCCACTAGCGGCTAGCACAGATACGCAGTATTTT. It encodes CASSWPLAASTDTQYF.

The gene calls are TRBV29-1 and TRBJ1-3; D call uncertain. Germline CDR1 is SQVTM and CDR2 is ANQGSEA. The CDR3 extends over 11 amino acids. Trimming left V 1 base short and J 8 bases short, with 6 bases between. The CDR3: CSVEVVYTIYF. CDR3 coding DNA: TGCAGCGTTGAAGTAGTCTACACCATATATTTT.